A selection of T cell receptor beta chains follows, all from one sample in a study of identical twins. TCRdb reprocessed the 5' RACE reads with MiXCR, giving one entry per CDR3 protein. The data show a few hundred thousand distinct CDR3 sequences, approximately 16% seen once. The same data also contributed to another study, on yellow fever vaccine responses in identical twins.

Sequenced: CD4+ T cells sorted from blood. These receptors were obtained from a woman under 30 in good health. Both conserved end residues are part of each CDR3. D genes are given only for firm matches. Clone size, where shown, is once, few, many, or a class for clones that have expanded.

D	V	length	size	J	DNA	CDR3
TRBD1	TRBV20-1	15	few	TRBJ1-2	TGCAGTGCCACTAATCTTGACAGGGAGAGAGGTGGCTACACCTTC	CSATNLDRERGGYTF
TRBD2	TRBV28	15	.	TRBJ2-7	TGTGCCAGCAGCCCCACTAGCGGCCCACCCTACGAGCAGTACTTC	CASSPTSGPPYEQYF
TRBD2	TRBV2	20	.	TRBJ2-3	TGTGCCAGCAGTCGCGGACTAGCGGGACGTGGGGCCTTTGGGTCAGATACGCAGTATTTT	CASSRGLAGRGAFGSDTQYF
.	TRBV7-6	16	.	TRBJ2-1	TGTGCCAGCAGCTCGGGCGATCTCAAGGCTGGGAATGAGCAGTTCTTC	CASSSGDLKAGNEQFF
.	TRBV5-1	14	.	TRBJ1-6	TGCGCCAGCAGCTTGGGTCAGGCTAATTCACCCCTCCACTTT	CASSLGQANSPLHF
.	TRBV29-1	14	.	TRBJ2-1	TGCAGCGTTGTTAGGGGGGGCTCCTACAATGAGCAGTTCTTC	CSVVRGGSYNEQFF
.	TRBV4-1	19	few	TRBJ2-3	TGCGCCAGCAGCCAAGACGCCCTAAGGGCTAAAAGAGGCACAGATACGCAGTATTTT	CASSQDALRAKRGTDTQYF
TRBD2	TRBV12-3/TRBV12-4	16	.	TRBJ2-7	TGTGCCAGCAGTCCTGGACTAGCGGGAATGGGCTACGAGCAGTACTTC	CASSPGLAGMGYEQYF
.	TRBV3-1	16	.	TRBJ2-3	TGTGCCAGCAGCCAAGATCTGGCAACTAGCACAGATACGCAGTATTTT	CASSQDLATSTDTQYF
TRBD2	TRBV5-5	18	few	TRBJ2-3	TGTGCCAGCAGGAGCGGGTCGGGACTAGCCCCGAACACAGATACGCAGTATTTT	CASRSGSGLAPNTDTQYF
.	TRBV12-3/TRBV12-4	15	few	TRBJ2-3	TGTGCCAGCAGTTTAGCGGGAGGTGTCGCAGATACGCAGTATTTT	CASSLAGGVADTQYF
.	TRBV18	15	few	TRBJ1-1	TGTGCCAGCTCACCACCCCAGGGGAGGTACACTGAAGCTTTCTTT	CASSPPQGRYTEAFF
.	TRBV7-6	16	.	TRBJ2-1	TGTGCCAGCAGCCGGCGGGGACAGAGCTCCTACAATGAGCAGTTCTTC	CASSRRGQSSYNEQFF
.	TRBV9	15	.	TRBJ2-7	TGTGCCAGCAGCCCCCAACCAGGGGGGAACTACGAGCAGTACTTC	CASSPQPGGNYEQYF
.	TRBV10-3	12	.	TRBJ2-5	TGTGCCACCATGGGGCAGTCTGAGACCCAGTACTTC	CATMGQSETQYF
.	TRBV11-2	11	.	TRBJ1-1	TGTGCCAGCAGCTTAGTTGCTGAAGCTTTCTTT	CASSLVAEAFF
.	TRBV5-1	15	many	TRBJ1-1	TGCGCCAGCAGCTTGGAGACGGGGGGGTACACTGAAGCTTTCTTT	CASSLETGGYTEAFF
TRBD2	TRBV4-1	16	.	TRBJ2-7	TGCGCCAGCAGCCAGGGTCTAGCGGGAAGTTCCTACGAGCAGTACTTC	CASSQGLAGSSYEQYF
.	TRBV18	14	few	TRBJ1-4	TGTGCCAGCTCACCAAATCCCCCTGGTGAAAAACTGTTTTTT	CASSPNPPGEKLFF
.	TRBV20-1	14	few	TRBJ2-1	TGCAGTGCTGAGCTGGCCAGCTCCTACAATGAGCAGTTCTTC	CSAELASSYNEQFF
TRBD2	TRBV5-6	17	.	TRBJ2-1	TGTGCCAGCAGAAGGACTAGCGGGGGGGCCGCCTACAATGAGCAGTTCTTC	CASRRTSGGAAYNEQFF
.	TRBV7-7	12	.	TRBJ2-5	TGTGCCAGCAATGGGGCGGGTGAGACCCAGTACTTC	CASNGAGETQYF
TRBD1	TRBV24-1	17	.	TRBJ2-2	TGTGCCACCAGCGGCCCCCCGACAGGGATCCCCCCCGGGGAGCTGTTTTTT	CATSGPPTGIPPGELFF
.	TRBV9	13	.	TRBJ1-1	TGTGCCAGCAGCGTAGCTACCATCACTGAAGCTTTCTTT	CASSVATITEAFF